This T cell receptor beta chain was profiled in a study of shared clonotypes between healthy human individuals. The study's findings and limits: Some clonotypes were shared by all four sorted-subset donors, while others were not shared. The non-shared ones had lower generation probabilities than the shared ones.

The count of this clone is one. Its matching antigen is unknown. CDR1 and CDR2 (germline): PRHDT, FYEKMQ (reference sequence). This CDR3 contains 17 residues. V was shortened by 0 bases and J by 9 bases, with 23 bases between the two germline ends. The protocol was immunoSEQ multiplex PCR, while the TCRdb copy is restricted to in-frame clones and leaves out a portion. Of 2 million to 2.5 million clones in the sample, roughly 94% are singletons; the top ten hold roughly 1%. In the naive CD8 group, cells lacked CD45RO and were positively selected for CCR7, so terminally differentiated effector memory CD45RA+ cells were left out.

This sequence originates from a man younger than 30 in good health. V is TRBV13 and J is TRBJ2-5; D gene unclear. The material sequenced was naive CD8+ T cells sorted from blood. CDR3 bases: TGTGCCAGCAGCTTAGGCGGTATAACAGAGTTCATCGCACCCCAGTACTTC. This codes for CASSLGGITEFIAPQYF.